This T cell receptor beta chain was identified in a study of blood T cell repertoires in COVID-19 (dated by TCRdb to the early 2020s). About the study as a whole: Samples from collaborators originated in the United States, Italy and Spain and spanned both the acute and convalescent phases of COVID-19. The prospective study material was composed of cDNA or gDNA derived from T cells, B-cell-depleted T cells, or PBMCs. Where HLA class I and class II types were available, the types were taken from metadata supplied by the sample provider, not from assay-based typing. Samples were obtained from the ongoing ImmuneRACE study (first 160 participants) and from about 1,300 subjects provided by 6 global collaborators. A freely available public database, intended as a resource for researchers studying the immune response to SARS-CoV-2, is where the repertoires were released. A de-identified subject ID, COVID-19 status, age in years and sex were almost always included in the sample metadata. Subjects who had been exposed to COVID-19, were actively infected with it, or had recovered from it provided the deeply sampled blood TCRbeta repertoires that made up the dataset. Overall results and qualifications from the work: The quantity of clinical and demographic metadata differed by source and by participant and was supplied without curation.

V is trimmed back by 3 bases and J by 4 bases, and the junction contains 17 bases that no gene match accounts for. Its CDR3 holds 20 amino acids, cysteine through phenylalanine. Only the CDR3 portion is preserved as DNA: 60 bases, with reading frame beginning at the first base. CDR1 and CDR2 are drawn from the germline V gene (reference sequence): LGHDT, YNNKEL. In the prospective study, participants were about 18 to 95 years old, resided in under 30 geographic areas of the United States, and were enrolled through a virtual design. In the prospective study, participants were assigned to cohorts based on the clinical history participants reported in a screening survey and a study questionnaire. Recovered participants in ImmuneRACE Cohort 3 were defined as having two consecutive negative NP/OP PCR tests, clearance from a healthcare professional, or resolution of symptoms. In the prospective study, mobile phlebotomists collected whole blood, serum and a nasopharyngeal or oropharyngeal swab from each participant. Over a roughly 2-month period, participants in the prospective study had the option of providing additional blood draws and questionnaires. Blood samples from the prospective study were shipped frozen or at room temperature prior to DNA extraction.

As regards this clone: This clone's antigen is unknown. One base away there is no much larger clone; base qualities are not given.

TCRbeta CDR3 regions were amplified from genomic DNA by means of the immunoSEQ Assay, a bias-controlled multiplex PCR. The source study handled its data this way. Nucleated cell counts per sample were estimated from amplification of reference gene primers within the assay. Sequence reads were collapsed and filtered to measure the absolute abundance of every unique TCRbeta CDR3 rearrangement. For each sample, productive Simpson clonality was calculated as the square root of Simpson's diversity index across productive rearrangements. In its TCRdb copy, this immuneACCESS table keeps in-frame sequences only and misses some clones. Where compared with another copy, unresolved V genes explain less than half of these, and the others have no known cause. V, J and clone size derive from that table, while D and trimming were established from the DNA sequence. The sample contains 150,000 to 200,000 clones, approximately 89% of them found a single time. The ten biggest clones cover approximately 0.8% of the sample.

The source of this sequence is a woman in her late teens or twenties who had recovered from COVID-19. Sequenced input: PBMCs or T cells enriched from blood (not recorded which). The V and J segments used are TRBV3-1 (or the pseudogene TRBV3-2) and TRBJ2-2; 10 central bases correspond to TRBD1. CDR3 loop: CASSHNPGGQGFFGTGELFF. The DNA reads TGTGCCAGCAGCCATAATCCAGGGGGACAGGGGTTTTTCGGCACCGGGGAGCTGTTTTTT.